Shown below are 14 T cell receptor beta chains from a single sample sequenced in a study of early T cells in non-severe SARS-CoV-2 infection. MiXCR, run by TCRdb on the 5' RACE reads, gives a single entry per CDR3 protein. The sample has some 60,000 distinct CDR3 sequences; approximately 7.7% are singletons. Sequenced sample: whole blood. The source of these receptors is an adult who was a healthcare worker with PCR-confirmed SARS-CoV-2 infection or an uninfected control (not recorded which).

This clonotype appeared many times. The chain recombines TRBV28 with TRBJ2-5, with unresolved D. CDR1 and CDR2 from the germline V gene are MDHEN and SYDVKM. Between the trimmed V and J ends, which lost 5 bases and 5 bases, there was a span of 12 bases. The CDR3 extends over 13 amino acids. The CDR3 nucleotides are TGTGCCAGCAGTCCCCCCTCCTTGGAGACCCAGTACTTC. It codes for CASSPPSLETQYF. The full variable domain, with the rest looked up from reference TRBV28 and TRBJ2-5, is DVKVTQSSRYLVKRTGEKVFLECVQDMDHENMFWYRQDPGLGLRLIYFSYDVKMKEKGDIPEGYSVSREKKERFSLILESASTNQTSMYLCASSPPSLETQYFGPGTRLLVL.

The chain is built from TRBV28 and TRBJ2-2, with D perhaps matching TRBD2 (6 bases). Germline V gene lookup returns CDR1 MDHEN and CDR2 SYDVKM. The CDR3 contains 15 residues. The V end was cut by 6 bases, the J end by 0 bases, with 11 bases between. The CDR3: CASRDYNSNTGELFF. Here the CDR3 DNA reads TGTGCCAGCAGGGACTATAATTCGAACACCGGGGAGCTGTTTTTT.

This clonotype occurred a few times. Written as DNA, the CDR3 is TGCAGCGTTGAAGAAGAGGGTCCTAGCACAGATACGCAGTATTTT. This gives the protein CSVEEEGPSTDTQYF. The genes are TRBV29-1 and TRBJ2-3; D is perhaps TRBD2 (5 bases). The V end was cut by 0 bases, the J end by 0 bases, with 10 bases between. Germline values: CDR1 SQVTM, CDR2 ANQGSEA. CDR3 size: 15 residues.

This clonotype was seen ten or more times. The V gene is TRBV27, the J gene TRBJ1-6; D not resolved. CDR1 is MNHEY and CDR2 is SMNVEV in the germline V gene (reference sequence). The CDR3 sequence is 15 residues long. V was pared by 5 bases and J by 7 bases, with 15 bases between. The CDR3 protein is CASSLRGLGNSPLHF. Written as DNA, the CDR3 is TGTGCCAGCAGTCTCCGGGGTCTGGGGAATTCACCCCTCCACTTT.

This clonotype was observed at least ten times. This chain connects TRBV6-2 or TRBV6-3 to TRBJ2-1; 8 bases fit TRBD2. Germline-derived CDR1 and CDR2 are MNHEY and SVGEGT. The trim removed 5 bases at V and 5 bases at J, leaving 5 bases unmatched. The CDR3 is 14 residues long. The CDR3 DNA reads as TGTGCCAGCAGTGCGACTAGCGCCGACAATGAGCAGTTCTTC. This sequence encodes CASSATSADNEQFF.

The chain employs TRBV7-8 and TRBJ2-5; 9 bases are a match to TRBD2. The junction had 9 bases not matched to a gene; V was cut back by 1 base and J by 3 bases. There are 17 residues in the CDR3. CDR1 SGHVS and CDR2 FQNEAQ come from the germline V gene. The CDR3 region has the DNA TGTGCCAGCAGCTTAGAGGCTAGCGGGGAACCCGAAGAGACCCAGTACTTC. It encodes CASSLEASGEPEETQYF.

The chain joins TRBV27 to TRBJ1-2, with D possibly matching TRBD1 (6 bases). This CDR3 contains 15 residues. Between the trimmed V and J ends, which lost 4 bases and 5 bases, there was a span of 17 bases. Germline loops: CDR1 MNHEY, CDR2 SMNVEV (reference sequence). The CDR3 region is CASSSHPRQDYGYTF. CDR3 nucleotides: TGTGCCAGCAGTTCCCACCCCCGACAGGATTATGGCTACACCTTC.

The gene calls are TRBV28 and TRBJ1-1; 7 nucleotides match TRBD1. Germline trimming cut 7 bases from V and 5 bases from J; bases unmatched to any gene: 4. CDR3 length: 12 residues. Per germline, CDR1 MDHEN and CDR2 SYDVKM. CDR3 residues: CASKTGATEAFF. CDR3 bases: TGTGCCAGCAAAACAGGGGCGACTGAAGCTTTCTTT.

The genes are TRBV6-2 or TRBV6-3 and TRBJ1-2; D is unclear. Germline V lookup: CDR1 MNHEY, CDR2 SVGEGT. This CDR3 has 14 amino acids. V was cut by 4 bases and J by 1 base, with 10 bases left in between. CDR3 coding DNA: TGTGCCAGCAGTTTTGGACTCTTTAACTATGGCTACACCTTC. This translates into CASSFGLFNYGYTF.

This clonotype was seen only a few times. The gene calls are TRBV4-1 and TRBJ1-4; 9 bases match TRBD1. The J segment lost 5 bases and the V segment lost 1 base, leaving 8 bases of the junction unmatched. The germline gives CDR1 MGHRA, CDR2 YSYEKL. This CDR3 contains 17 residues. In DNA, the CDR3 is TGCGCCAGCAGCCAAGGCGGTGCAGACAGGGGGAATGAAAAACTGTTTTTT. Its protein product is CASSQGGADRGNEKLFF.

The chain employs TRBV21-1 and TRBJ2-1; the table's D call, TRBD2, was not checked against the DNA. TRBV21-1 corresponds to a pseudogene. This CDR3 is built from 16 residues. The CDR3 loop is CASSPRLAENYNEQFF. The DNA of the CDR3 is TGTGCCAGCAGCCCCCGACTAGCGGAGAACTACAATGAGCAGTTCTTC.

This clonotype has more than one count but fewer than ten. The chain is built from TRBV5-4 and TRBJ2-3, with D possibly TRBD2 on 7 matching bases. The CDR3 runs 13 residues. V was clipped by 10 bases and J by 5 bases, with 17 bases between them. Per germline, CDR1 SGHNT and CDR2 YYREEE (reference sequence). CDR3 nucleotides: TGTGCCGGAGGGGGTGGGAGGGAAGATACGCAGTATTTT. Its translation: CAGGGGREDTQYF.

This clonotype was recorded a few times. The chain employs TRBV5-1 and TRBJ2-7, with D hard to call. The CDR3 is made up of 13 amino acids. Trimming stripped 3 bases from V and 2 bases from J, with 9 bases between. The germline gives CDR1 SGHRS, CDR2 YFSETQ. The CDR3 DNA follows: TGCGCCAGCAGCTCCGACGGAACCTACGAGCAGTACTTC. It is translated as CASSSDGTYEQYF.

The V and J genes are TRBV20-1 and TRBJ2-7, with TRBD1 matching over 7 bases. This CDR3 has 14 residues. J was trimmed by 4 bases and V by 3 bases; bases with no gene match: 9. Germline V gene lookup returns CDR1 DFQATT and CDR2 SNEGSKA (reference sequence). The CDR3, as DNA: TGCAGTGCTAGGGGGACAGCAGACCTTTACGAGCAGTACTTC. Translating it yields CSARGTADLYEQYF.